This T cell receptor beta chain was captured by sequencing in a study of blood T cell repertoires in COVID-19. Looking at the study overall: Material from acute and convalescent COVID-19 was sourced from the United States, Italy and Spain. PBMCs, B-cell-depleted T cells, or T cells provided the cDNA or gDNA that made up the material.

The study assigned cohorts using participant-reported clinical history. Profiling relied on immunoSEQ multiplex PCR, and the TCRdb table lists in-frame clones only, not all of them. The data show approximately 240,000 clones, roughly nine tenths seen once. Germline CDR1 MNHNS, CDR2 SASEGT. This CDR3 is built from 16 residues. Trimming stripped 1 base from V and 4 bases from J, with 16 bases between. The sample taken for sequencing was PBMCs or T cells enriched from blood (not recorded which). The clonotype originates from a woman aged 50 to 65 in a cohort exposed to, infected with or recovered from COVID-19 (not recorded which). The gene calls are TRBV6-1 and TRBJ1-2; a weak D match, TRBD1 (5 bases). The CDR3 bases are TGTGCCAGCAGTGAAGAGGGAACAGGAGACCGCTATGGCTACACCTTC. Translated, it gives CASSEEGTGDRYGYTF.